The sequence of this TCR beta chain was determined in a study of CD8+ T cells in alopecia areata. Study-wide results and caveats: Mice gave a clearer picture of TCR sharing than patients did, possibly for HLA-related reasons.

A word on this clone: No antigen is known for it.

Treatment indicated: oral pan-JAK inhibitor, 5-10 mg twice daily. It was from alopecia areata patients that lesional scalp punch biopsies and peripheral blood were collected. CDR1 is SGHTA and CDR2 is FQGNSA in the germline V gene. Trimming took 4 bases from V and 1 from J, leaving 17 bases between them. There are 16 residues in the CDR3. Extracted from the samples, RNA was reverse transcribed into cDNA to serve as the sequencing template. Some clones are missing from TCRdb's copy, which holds only in-frame ones; the method was immunoSEQ multiplex PCR. The sample yields some 190,000 clones, 45% to 75% seen once.

The chain is built from TRBV7-2 and TRBJ2-7, with D possibly being TRBD1 or TRBD2 (5 bases each). The sample here was CD4+ T cells sorted from blood, taken at week 4, from a patient treated with tofacitinib. This receptor was taken from a human donor with alopecia areata. For the CDR3, the DNA is TGTGCCAGCAGCTGGGGCGAGGGAAGCTATTCCTACGAGCAGTACTTC. Translating gives CASSWGEGSYSYEQYF.